The entry below describes one T cell receptor beta chain. Some clones are missing from TCRdb's copy, which holds only in-frame ones; the method was immunoSEQ multiplex PCR. Altogether fewer than 350,000 clones are present, around nine tenths being singletons, with the ten largest covering just over 1%. The V end lost 5 bases, the J end lost 2 bases, and 12 bases lay between the germline ends. Germline assignment: CDR1 SGHDN and CDR2 FVKESK. CDR3 length equals 14 residues. The data were taken from a study of blood T cell repertoires in COVID-19. Residents of approximately 25 US areas, aged roughly 18 to 89 years, made up the participants. Cohorts were assigned according to the clinical history that participants reported.

The TCR comes from a woman aged 25 to 39 who had been exposed to COVID-19. Sequencing input: PBMCs or T cells enriched from blood (not recorded which). The chain uses TRBV14 and TRBJ1-1; tentative D call: TRBD1 (6 bases). CDR3 nucleotide sequence: TGTGCCAGCAGCTCAACAGGGTTAAACACTGAAGCTTTCTTT. Its translation is CASSSTGLNTEAFF.